This T cell receptor beta chain was retrieved from a study of CD8 T cells in Susac syndrome. Findings of the study overall: The CD4+ T cell repertoires, which came from Susac syndrome patients, showed no sign of clonal expansion.

Comment on this clonotype: Its target is not known.

cDNA came from 0.5 to 1 ug RNA primed by random hexamers. TCR beta CDR3 was amplified by immunoSEQ multiplex PCR. This amplification extended across 54 Vbeta and 13 Jbeta segments. One entry per CDR3 protein results from TCRdb running MiXCR on the immunoSEQ multiplex PCR reads. The sample shows 200,000 to 250,000 distinct CDR3 sequences, approximately 94% of them seen only once. V was clipped by 3 bases and J by 4 bases, with 19 bases between them. Germline CDR1 SGHRS, CDR2 YFSETQ. This CDR3 has 16 residues. Blood CD8+ and CD4+ T cells underwent high-throughput TCR beta sequencing. The CD8+ and CD4+ T cells were negatively isolated, with the TEMRA cells enriched by FACS.

The rearrangement joins TRBV5-1 to TRBJ1-2; the D is unclear. The clonotype comes from a human donor with Susac syndrome. The sample consisted of CD4+ T cells from PBMCs. The CDR3 region has the DNA TGCGCCAGCAGCTCCTCCCGGGAGGCGGGTGGCTATGGCTACACCTTC. Encoded protein: CASSSSREAGGYGYTF. The full variable domain, with the rest looked up from reference TRBV5-1 and TRBJ1-2, is KAGVTQTPRYLIKTRGQQVTLSCSPISGHRSVSWYQQTPGQGLQFLFEYFSETQRNKGNFPGRFSGRQFSNSRSEMNVSTLELGDSALYLCASSSSREAGGYGYTFGSGTRLTVV.